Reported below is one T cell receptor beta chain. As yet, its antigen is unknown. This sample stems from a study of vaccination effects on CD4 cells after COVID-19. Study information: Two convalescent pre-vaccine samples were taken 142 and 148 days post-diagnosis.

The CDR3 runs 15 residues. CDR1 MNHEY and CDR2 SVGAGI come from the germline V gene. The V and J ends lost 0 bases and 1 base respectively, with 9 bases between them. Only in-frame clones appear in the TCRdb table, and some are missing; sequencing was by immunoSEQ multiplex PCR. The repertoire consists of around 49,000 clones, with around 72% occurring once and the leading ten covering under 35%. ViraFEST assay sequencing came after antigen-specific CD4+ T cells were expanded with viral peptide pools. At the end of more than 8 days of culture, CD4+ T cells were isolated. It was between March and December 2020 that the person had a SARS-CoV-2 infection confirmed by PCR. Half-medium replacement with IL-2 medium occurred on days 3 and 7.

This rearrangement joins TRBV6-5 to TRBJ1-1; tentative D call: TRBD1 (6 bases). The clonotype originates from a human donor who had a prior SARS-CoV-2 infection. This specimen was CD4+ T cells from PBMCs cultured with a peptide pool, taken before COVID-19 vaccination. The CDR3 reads CASSYSSTGNTEAFF. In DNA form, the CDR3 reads TGTGCCAGCAGTTACTCTTCGACAGGGAACACTGAAGCTTTCTTT.